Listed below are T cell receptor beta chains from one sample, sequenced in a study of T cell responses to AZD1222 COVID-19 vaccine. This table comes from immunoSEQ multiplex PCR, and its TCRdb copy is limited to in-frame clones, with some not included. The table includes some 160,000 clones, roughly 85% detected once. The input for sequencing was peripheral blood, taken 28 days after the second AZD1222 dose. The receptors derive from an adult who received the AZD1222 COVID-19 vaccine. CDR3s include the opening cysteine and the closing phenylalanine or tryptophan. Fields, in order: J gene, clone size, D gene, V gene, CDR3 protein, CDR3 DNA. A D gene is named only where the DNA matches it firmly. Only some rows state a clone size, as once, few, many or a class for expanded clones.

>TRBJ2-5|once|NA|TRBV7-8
CASSLGGKETQYF
TGTGCCAGCAGCTTAGGGGGTAAAGAGACCCAGTACTTC
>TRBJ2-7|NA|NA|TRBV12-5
CASGLVLGQESYEQYF
TGTGCTAGTGGTTTGGTACTGGGCCAGGAGTCCTACGAGCAGTACTTC
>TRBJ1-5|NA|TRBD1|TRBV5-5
CASSPRTGVSNQPQHF
TGTGCCAGCAGCCCACGGACAGGGGTAAGCAATCAGCCCCAGCATTTT
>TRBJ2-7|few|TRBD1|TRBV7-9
CASSPRERGQGYYEQYF
TGTGCCAGCAGCCCAAGGGAGAGAGGACAGGGATATTACGAGCAGTACTTC
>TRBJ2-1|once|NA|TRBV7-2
CASSPKGALGGAYNEQFF
TGTGCCAGCAGCCCCAAAGGGGCGCTCGGGGGCGCCTACAATGAGCAGTTCTTC
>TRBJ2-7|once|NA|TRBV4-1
CASSHRDTAYEQYF
TGCGCCAGCAGCCACCGGGACACGGCCTACGAGCAGTACTTC
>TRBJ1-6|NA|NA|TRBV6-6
CASSSRSSPLHF
TGTGCCAGCAGTTCCAGGTCTTCACCCCTCCACTTT
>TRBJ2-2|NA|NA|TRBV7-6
CASSDLTRRGTTGELFF
TGTGCCAGCAGTGATTTAACTAGGAGGGGCACCACCGGGGAGCTGTTTTTT
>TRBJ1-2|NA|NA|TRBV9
CASSAIQLGGVDYGYTF
TGTGCCAGCAGCGCGATACAACTAGGAGGGGTTGACTATGGCTACACCTTC
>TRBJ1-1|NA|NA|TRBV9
CASSLEELNTEAFF
TGTGCCAGCTCGCTTGAAGAGTTGAACACTGAAGCTTTCTTT
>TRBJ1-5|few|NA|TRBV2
CASRKQGWGQPQHF
TGTGCCAGTCGAAAACAGGGTTGGGGTCAGCCCCAGCATTTT
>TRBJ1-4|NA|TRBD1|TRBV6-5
CATYSPGQLNEKLFF
TGTGCCACCTACTCACCGGGACAGCTCAATGAAAAACTGTTTTTT
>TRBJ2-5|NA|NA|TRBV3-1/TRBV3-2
CASSQELPRAGETQYF
TGTGCCAGCAGCCAAGAACTCCCAAGGGCAGGAGAGACCCAGTACTTC
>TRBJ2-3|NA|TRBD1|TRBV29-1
CSVPGQFTDTQYF
TGCAGCGTCCCGGGACAGTTCACAGATACGCAGTATTTT
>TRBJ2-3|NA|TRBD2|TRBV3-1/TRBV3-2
CASSQEVAGVSDTQYF
TGTGCCAGCAGCCAAGAAGTAGCGGGGGTTTCAGATACGCAGTATTTT
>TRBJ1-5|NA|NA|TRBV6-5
CASSYGGMGNQPQHF
TGTGCCAGCAGTTACGGGGGGATGGGCAATCAGCCCCAGCATTTT
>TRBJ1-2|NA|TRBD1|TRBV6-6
CASSGTGSREGSGYTF
TGTGCCAGCAGCGGGACAGGGTCTCGCGAGGGATCGGGCTACACCTTC
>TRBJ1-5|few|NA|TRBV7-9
CASSLGGAGFQPQHF
TGTGCCAGCAGCTTAGGCGGGGCGGGGTTTCAGCCCCAGCATTTT
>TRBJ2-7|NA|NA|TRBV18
CASSTYGGVYEQYF
TGTGCCAGCTCAACATACGGAGGCGTTTACGAGCAGTACTTC
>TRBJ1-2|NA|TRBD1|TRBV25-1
CASSDPGQGPYGYTF
TGTGCCAGCAGTGACCCGGGACAGGGGCCTTATGGCTACACCTTC